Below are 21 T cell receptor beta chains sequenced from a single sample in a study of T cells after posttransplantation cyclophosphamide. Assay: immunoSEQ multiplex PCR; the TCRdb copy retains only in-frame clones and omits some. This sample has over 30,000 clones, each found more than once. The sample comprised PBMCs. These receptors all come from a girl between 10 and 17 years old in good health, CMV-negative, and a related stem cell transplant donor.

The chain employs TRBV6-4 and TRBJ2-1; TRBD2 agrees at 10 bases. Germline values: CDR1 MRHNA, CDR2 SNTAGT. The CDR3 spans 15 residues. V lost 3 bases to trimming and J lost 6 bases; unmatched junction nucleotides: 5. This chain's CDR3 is CASSEDSGGPNEQFF. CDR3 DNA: TGTGCCAGCAGTGAGGATAGCGGGGGGCCCAATGAGCAGTTCTTC.

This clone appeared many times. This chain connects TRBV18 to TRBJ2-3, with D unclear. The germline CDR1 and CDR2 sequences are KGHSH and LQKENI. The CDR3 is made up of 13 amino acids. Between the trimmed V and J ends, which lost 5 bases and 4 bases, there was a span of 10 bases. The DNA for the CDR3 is TGTGCCAGCTCAGTAGTCGGTGCAGATACGCAGTATTTT. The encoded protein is CASSVVGADTQYF.

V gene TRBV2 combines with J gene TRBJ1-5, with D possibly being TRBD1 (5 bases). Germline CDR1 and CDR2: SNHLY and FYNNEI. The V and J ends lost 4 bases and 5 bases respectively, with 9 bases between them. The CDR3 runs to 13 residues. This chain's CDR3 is CASSGPGYQPQHF. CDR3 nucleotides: TGTGCCAGCAGTGGGCCAGGGTATCAGCCCCAGCATTTT.

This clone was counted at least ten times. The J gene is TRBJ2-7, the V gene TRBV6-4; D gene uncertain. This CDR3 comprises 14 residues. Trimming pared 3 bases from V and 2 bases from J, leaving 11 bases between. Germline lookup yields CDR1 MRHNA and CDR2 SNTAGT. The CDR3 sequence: CASSEKTEAYEQYF. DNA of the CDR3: TGTGCCAGCAGTGAGAAAACCGAGGCCTACGAGCAGTACTTC.

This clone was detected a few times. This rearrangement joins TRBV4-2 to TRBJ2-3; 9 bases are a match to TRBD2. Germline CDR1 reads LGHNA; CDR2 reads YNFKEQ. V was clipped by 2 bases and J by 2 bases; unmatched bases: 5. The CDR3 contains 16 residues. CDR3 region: CASSQTPGLATDTQYF. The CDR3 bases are TGTGCCAGCAGCCAAACTCCGGGACTAGCCACAGATACGCAGTATTTT.

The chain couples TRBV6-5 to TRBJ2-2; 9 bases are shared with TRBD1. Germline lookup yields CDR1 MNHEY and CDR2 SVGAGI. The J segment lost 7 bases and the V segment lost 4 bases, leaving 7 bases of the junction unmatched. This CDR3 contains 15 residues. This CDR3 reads CASSSSGQGVGELFF. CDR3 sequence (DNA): TGTGCCAGCAGTTCCTCGGGACAGGGAGTCGGGGAGCTGTTTTTT.

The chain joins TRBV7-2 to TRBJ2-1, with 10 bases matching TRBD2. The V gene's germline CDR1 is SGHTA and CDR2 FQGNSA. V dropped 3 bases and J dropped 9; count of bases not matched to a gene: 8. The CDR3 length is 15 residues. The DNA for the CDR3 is TGTGCCAGCAGCTTTACCGGGACTAGCGTCGGTGAGCAGTTCTTC. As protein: CASSFTGTSVGEQFF.

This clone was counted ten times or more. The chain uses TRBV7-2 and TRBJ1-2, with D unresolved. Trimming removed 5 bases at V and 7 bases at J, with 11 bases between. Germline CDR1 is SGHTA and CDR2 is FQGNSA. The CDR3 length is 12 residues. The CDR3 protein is CASSPGRAGYTF. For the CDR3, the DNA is TGTGCCAGCAGCCCTGGGAGGGCTGGCTACACCTTC.

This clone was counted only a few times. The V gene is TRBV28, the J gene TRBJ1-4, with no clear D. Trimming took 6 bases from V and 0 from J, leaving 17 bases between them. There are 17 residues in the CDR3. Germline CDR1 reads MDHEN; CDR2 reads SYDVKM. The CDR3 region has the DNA TGTGCCAGCAGCCGAAGTGCCGGTGGTGCAACTAATGAAAAACTGTTTTTT. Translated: CASSRSAGGATNEKLFF.

The CDR3 DNA reads TGTGCCAGCTCACCTTCCCAGGGGACAGGGTACTACAATGAGCAGTTCTTC. It is translated as CASSPSQGTGYYNEQFF. The chain employs TRBV18 and TRBJ2-1; 9 nucleotides line up with TRBD1. This CDR3 is built from 17 residues. The junction had 9 bases not matched to a gene; V was cut back by 3 bases and J by 3 bases. The germline gives CDR1 KGHSH, CDR2 LQKENI.

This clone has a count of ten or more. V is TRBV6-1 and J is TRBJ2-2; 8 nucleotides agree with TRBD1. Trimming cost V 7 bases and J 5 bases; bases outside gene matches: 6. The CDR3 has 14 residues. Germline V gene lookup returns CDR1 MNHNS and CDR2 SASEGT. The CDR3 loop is CASTRTGWTGELFF. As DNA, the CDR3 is TGTGCCAGCACCCGGACAGGGTGGACCGGGGAGCTGTTTTTT.

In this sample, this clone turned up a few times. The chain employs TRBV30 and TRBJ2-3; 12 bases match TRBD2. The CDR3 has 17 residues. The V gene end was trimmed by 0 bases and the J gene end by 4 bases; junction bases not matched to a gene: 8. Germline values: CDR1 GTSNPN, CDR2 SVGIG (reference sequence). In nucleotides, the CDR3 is TGTGCCTGGAGTGTACGTCGGACTAGCGGGGTGTCAGATACGCAGTATTTT. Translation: CAWSVRRTSGVSDTQYF.

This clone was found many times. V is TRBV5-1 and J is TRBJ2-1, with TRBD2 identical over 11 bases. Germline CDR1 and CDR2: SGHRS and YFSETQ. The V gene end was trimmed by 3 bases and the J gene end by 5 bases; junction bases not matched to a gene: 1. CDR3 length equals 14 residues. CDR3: CASSSGLADNEQFF. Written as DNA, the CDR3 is TGCGCCAGCAGCTCGGGACTAGCGGACAATGAGCAGTTCTTC.

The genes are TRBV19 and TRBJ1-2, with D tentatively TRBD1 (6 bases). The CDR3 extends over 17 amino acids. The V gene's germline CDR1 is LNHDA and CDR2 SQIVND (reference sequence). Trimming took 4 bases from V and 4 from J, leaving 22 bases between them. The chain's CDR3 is CASSTDSSQGRLYGYTF. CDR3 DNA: TGTGCCAGTAGTACTGACTCGTCACAGGGTCGACTCTATGGCTACACCTTC.

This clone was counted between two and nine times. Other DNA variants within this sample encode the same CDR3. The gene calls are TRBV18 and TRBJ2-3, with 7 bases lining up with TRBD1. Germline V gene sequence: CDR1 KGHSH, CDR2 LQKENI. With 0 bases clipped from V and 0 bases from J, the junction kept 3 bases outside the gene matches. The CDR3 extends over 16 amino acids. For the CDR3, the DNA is TGTGCCAGCTCACCACCTGGGACAGCAAGCACAGATACGCAGTATTTT. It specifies CASSPPGTASTDTQYF.

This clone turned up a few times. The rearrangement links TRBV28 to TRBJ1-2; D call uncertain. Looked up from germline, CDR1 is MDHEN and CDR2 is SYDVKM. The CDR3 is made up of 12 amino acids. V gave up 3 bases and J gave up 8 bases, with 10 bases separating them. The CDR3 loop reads CASSLRTGGYTF. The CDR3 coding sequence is TGTGCCAGCAGTTTGAGGACGGGGGGCTACACCTTC.

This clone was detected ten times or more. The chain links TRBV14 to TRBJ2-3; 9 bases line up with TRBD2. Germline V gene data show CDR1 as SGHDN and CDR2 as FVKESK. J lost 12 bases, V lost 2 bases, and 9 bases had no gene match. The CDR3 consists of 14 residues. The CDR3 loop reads CASSQTRLAGVQYF. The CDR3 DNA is TGTGCCAGCAGCCAAACTAGGTTAGCGGGAGTACAGTATTTT.

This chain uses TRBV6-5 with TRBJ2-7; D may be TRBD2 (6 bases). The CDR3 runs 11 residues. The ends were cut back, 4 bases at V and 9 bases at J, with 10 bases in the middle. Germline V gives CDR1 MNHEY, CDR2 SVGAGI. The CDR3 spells CASSFSGVQYF. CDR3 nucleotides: TGTGCCAGCAGTTTTTCGGGGGTGCAGTACTTC.

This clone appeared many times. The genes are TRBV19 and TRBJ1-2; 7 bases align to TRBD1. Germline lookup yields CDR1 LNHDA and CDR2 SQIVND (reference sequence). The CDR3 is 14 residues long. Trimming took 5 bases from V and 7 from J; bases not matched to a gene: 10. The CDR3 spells CASSPQGQPFGYTF. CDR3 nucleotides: TGTGCCAGTAGTCCGCAGGGACAGCCCTTTGGCTACACCTTC.

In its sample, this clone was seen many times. The CDR3 DNA reads as TGTGCCAGTGAGGGGGGGGAAAACCCCTACGAGCAGTACTTC. Encoded protein: CASEGGENPYEQYF. The chain uses TRBV7-9 and TRBJ2-7, with D possibly TRBD2 on 7 matching bases. Germline V gene sequence: CDR1 SEHNR, CDR2 FQNEAQ (reference sequence). Trimming took 9 bases from V and 2 from J, leaving 17 bases between them. The CDR3 covers 14 residues.

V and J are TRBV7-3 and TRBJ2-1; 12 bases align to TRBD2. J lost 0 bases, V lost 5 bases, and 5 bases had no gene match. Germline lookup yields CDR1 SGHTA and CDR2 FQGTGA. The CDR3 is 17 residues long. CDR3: CASSTTSGGSSYNEQFF. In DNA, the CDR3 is TGTGCCAGCAGCACGACTAGCGGGGGCAGCTCCTACAATGAGCAGTTCTTC.